These T cell receptor beta chains were read from a single sample in a study of metastatic and nonmetastatic thyroid tumors. TCRdb re-analyzed the PCR reads through MiXCR. Here the sample spans 25,000 to 40,000 clones, under 8% being singletons. The sample taken for sequencing was blood. These receptors came from a female donor with papillary thyroid cancer or a benign thyroid nodule (not recorded which). Some clones in this sample may be carry-over from other donors' samples. CDR3s include the opening cysteine and the closing phenylalanine or tryptophan.

V | CDR3
TRBV11-3 | CASSLGGGSTEAFF
TRBV28 | CASSLNPGGGYGYTF
TRBV7-3 | CASSHTTGDNEQFF
TRBV30 | CAWSGSGGPRFF
TRBV6-1 | CASSRISRMSYEQYF
TRBV7-6 | CASSPPLAGGTGELFF
TRBV7-8 | CASSLGTSGRRGTGELFF
TRBV12-3/TRBV12-4 | CASRTGGGRSNYGYTF
TRBV7-2 | CASSLLGRGETFF
TRBV4-3 | CASSQDRDAEEIQETQYF
TRBV6-2/TRBV6-3 | CASRGQHNTEAFF
TRBV5-1 | CASSTGTSGGNTQYF
TRBV19 | CASTAHSGNTEAFF
TRBV5-1 | CASSGLQGKGTDTQYF
TRBV6-1 | CASSAGQQTYEQYF
TRBV12-3/TRBV12-4 | CASRSRPGQGNSPLHF
TRBV27 | CASSDWASDPETQYF
TRBV11-1 | CASSERGLGGNQPQHF
TRBV4-3 | CASSQDLWGGEQFF
TRBV6-1 | CASRSRGAATNEKLFF
TRBV10-1 | CASSEGRGSAYEQYF
TRBV18 | CASSKTGYNEKLFF
TRBV9 | CASSPLGGTSLTDTQYF
TRBV5-1 | CASSPRAVQNTEAFF
TRBV6-4 | CASSDSSRGGYTF
TRBV5-4 | CASSLVVAGGSVPVRTQYF
TRBV28 | CATLGGGKAGELFF
TRBV6-5 | CASSSQGTSRSHTQYF
TRBV5-6 | CASSPVEMYSGANVLTF
TRBV6-1 | CASRRQGPYGYTF
TRBV6-1 | CASSPTGSNQPQHF
TRBV9 | CASSPGQGVPGANVLTF
TRBV4-1 | CASSQAQTYNEQFF
TRBV20-1 | CSARGGAGDTYEQYF
TRBV12-3/TRBV12-4 | CASSPGGKQYF
TRBV3-1 | CASSPGTGRVYTF
TRBV12-3/TRBV12-4 | CASTVQRFSGANVLTF
TRBV6-2/TRBV6-3 | CASSYGTDNEQFF
TRBV11-2 | CASSKERLGLAPNTGELLF